The clone carrying this TCR beta chain was observed a few times. Its matching antigen is unknown. No progression to ophthalmopathy during 18 months of follow-up defined stable disease. Diagnoses used clinical symptoms, serum thyroxine and TRAb, thyroid ultrasound and orbital computed tomography. Trimming left V 5 bases short and J 6 bases short, with 20 bases between. There are 17 residues in the CDR3. Germline V gene sequence: CDR1 MNHNS, CDR2 SASEGT. These data originate in a study of T cells in Graves' hyperthyroidism and ophthalmopathy. Using RNA transcripts as the source, TCR beta CDR3 regions were amplified. HTBI primers were used for first-round RT-PCR of the TCR CDR3. Each CDR3 protein gets one entry after TCRdb re-called the multiplex PCR reads with MiXCR. Here the sample spans about 180,000 distinct CDR3 sequences, 15% to 20% being singletons. Overall study results and limits: Ophthalmopathy was distinguished from stable hyperthyroidism by 13 V-J signatures. Blood shared most expanded thyroid clonotypes above 0.001.

This clonotype was obtained from a woman between 50 and 59 years old with Graves' hyperthyroidism. Sample: blood. V gene TRBV6-1 combines with J gene TRBJ1-6; weak D call: TRBD1 (6 bases). The CDR3 is CASSYDGGRWSNSPLHF. The CDR3 bases are TGTGCCAGCAGTTATGATGGGGGGCGGTGGAGTAATTCACCCCTCCACTTT.